The 18 T cell receptor beta chains listed next were all sequenced from one sample in a study of blood T cell repertoires in COVID-19. The protocol was immunoSEQ multiplex PCR, while the TCRdb copy is restricted to in-frame clones and leaves out a portion. Of 200,000 to 250,000 clones in the sample, around 80% were seen once. The specimen sequenced was peripheral blood. The source of these receptors is a man between 25 and 39 years old with active or convalescent COVID-19.

The rearrangement joins TRBV27 to TRBJ1-2, with unresolved D. This CDR3 is 13 amino acids long. Germline CDR1 MNHEY, CDR2 SMNVEV (reference sequence). The V end lost 2 bases, the J end lost 8 bases, and 12 bases lay between the germline ends. CDR3 sequence reads: CASSLDSGAGYTF. CDR3 coding DNA: TGTGCCAGCAGTTTAGATTCCGGTGCCGGCTACACCTTC.

V usage is TRBV25-1 and J usage is TRBJ2-7; 7 bases agree with TRBD1. CDR1 MGHDK and CDR2 SYGVNS come from the germline V gene. Trimming took 7 bases from V and 2 from J; bases not matched to a gene: 8. CDR3 length: 14 residues. The CDR3 here is CASNRQGVTYEQYF. In DNA, the CDR3 is TGTGCCAGCAACCGCCAGGGGGTAACCTACGAGCAGTACTTC.

This clone was seen just once. The sample holds other DNA sequences that translate to the same CDR3. The chain recombines TRBV3-1 (or the pseudogene TRBV3-2) with TRBJ2-3, with TRBD2 matching 10 bases. The CDR3 consists of 14 residues. Trimming took 5 bases from V and 1 from J; bases not matched to a gene: 0. CDR1 LGHDT and CDR2 YNNKEL come from the germline V gene (reference sequence). CDR3: CASSTSGGTDTQYF. The CDR3 bases are TGTGCCAGCAGCACTAGCGGGGGCACAGATACGCAGTATTTT.

V is TRBV28 and J is TRBJ1-3; D gene unclear. CDR1 is MDHEN, CDR2 SYDVKM, per germline. The germline V and J ends were trimmed by 6 bases and 0 bases, with 12 bases remaining between them. This CDR3 has 15 amino acids. The DNA for the CDR3 is TGTGCCAGCAGCACTCTCATGAGCTCTGGAAACACCATATATTTT. Protein: CASSTLMSSGNTIYF.

The gene calls are TRBV18 and TRBJ2-1, with no clear D. There are 15 residues in the CDR3. Germline V gene data show CDR1 as KGHSH and CDR2 as LQKENI. With 0 bases removed from V and 4 bases from J, the gap between germline ends came to 10 bases. Here the CDR3 DNA reads TGTGCCAGCTCACCACCGACGACTCGATACAATGAGCAGTTCTTC. This encodes CASSPPTTRYNEQFF.

The V call is TRBV5-1, the J call TRBJ2-2; possible D gene TRBD1, 6 bases. Germline loops: CDR1 SGHRS, CDR2 YFSETQ. CDR3 length: 16 residues. V lost 3 bases and J lost 0, with 12 bases in between. CDR3 nucleotide sequence: TGCGCCAGCAGCTCAGACGGACAGCCGAACACCGGGGAGCTGTTTTTT. Protein sequence: CASSSDGQPNTGELFF.

The chain employs TRBV10-1 and TRBJ2-4; 9 bases map to TRBD1. The CDR3 has 14 residues. V lost 11 bases, J lost 3 bases, and 8 bases stayed unmatched. Germline V CDR1 and CDR2: WNHNN, SYGVQD (reference sequence). The CDR3, as DNA: TGCGCCGGGCCGGGACAGGGTCTCAAAAACATTCAGTACTTC. Translation: CAGPGQGLKNIQYF.

The chain has TRBV27 and TRBJ1-6; possibly TRBD1 for D (6 bases). CDR3 length equals 14 residues. Germline-derived CDR1 and CDR2 are MNHEY and SMNVEV (reference sequence). The V end lost 6 bases, the J end lost 7 bases, and 13 bases lay between the germline ends. The CDR3 reads CASRPDRRNSPLHF. In DNA form, the CDR3 reads TGTGCCAGCAGACCCGACAGGCGAAATTCACCCCTCCACTTT.

In its sample, this clone was seen once. The V call is TRBV18, the J call TRBJ1-3; D is ambiguous. V was pared by 1 base and J by 0 bases, with 4 bases between. The CDR3 covers 14 residues. CDR1 is KGHSH and CDR2 is LQKENI in the germline V gene. CDR3 protein: CASSPQSSGNTIYF. The CDR3 DNA reads as TGTGCCAGCTCACCACAGAGCTCTGGAAACACCATATATTTT.

A single count supports this clone. At one boundary the junction diverges from the germline segment, which might be a read error. This CDR3 reads CASSPNFSGANVPTF. As DNA, the CDR3 is TGTGCCAGCTCACCCAATTTCTCTGGGGCCAACGTCCCGACTTTC. The rearrangement links TRBV18 to TRBJ2-6; TRBD1 is a possible D gene (5 bases). The CDR3 covers 15 residues. In germline, CDR1 is KGHSH, CDR2 LQKENI.

The chain couples TRBV6-5 to TRBJ1-6; perhaps TRBD1 as D (5 bases). The CDR3 contains 15 residues. V lost 6 bases, J lost 14 bases, and 23 bases lay in between. Germline CDR1 is MNHEY and CDR2 is SVGAGI. The chain's CDR3 is CASSQGTQVLGSLHF. The CDR3 nucleotides are TGTGCCAGCAGCCAGGGCACCCAGGTTTTAGGGTCCCTCCACTTT.

The CDR3, as DNA: TGTGCCACCAGCAGAGATCATGGAGCTCGCACAGATACGCAGTATTTT. Translation: CATSRDHGARTDTQYF. The rearrangement uses TRBV15 and TRBJ2-3; D is unresolved. Germline lookup yields CDR1 LNHNV and CDR2 YYDKDF (reference sequence). The CDR3 has 16 amino acids. V lost 0 bases, J lost 1 base, and 11 bases lay in between.

The V gene is TRBV28, the J gene TRBJ1-5; D might be TRBD1 (5 bases). Trimming removed 6 bases from V and 8 bases from J, with 17 bases in between. The CDR3 length is 14 residues. CDR1 and CDR2 from the germline V gene are MDHEN and SYDVKM. The CDR3 DNA sequence: TGTGCCAGCAGACCCCAGCAGGGTGCGGAGCCCCAGCATTTT. Translated: CASRPQQGAEPQHF.

The chain recombines TRBV7-6 with TRBJ2-3; 8 nucleotides align to TRBD2. The CDR3 runs 16 residues. V shed 1 base and J 2 bases; nucleotides not matched to a gene: 5. Germline lookup yields CDR1 SGHVS and CDR2 FNYEAQ. The CDR3 spells CASSLGAGGPTDTQYF. For the CDR3, the DNA is TGTGCCAGCAGCTTAGGGGCGGGAGGACCCACAGATACGCAGTATTTT.

The chain joins TRBV5-4 to TRBJ1-6; TRBD1 might be the D (5 bases). Germline CDR1 SGHNT, CDR2 YYREEE (reference sequence). V lost 0 bases and J lost 6, with 10 bases in between. This CDR3 is 15 amino acids long. DNA for the CDR3: TGTGCCAGCAGCTTGGCCGGTCAGGGTAATTCACCCCTCCACTTT. Translated, it gives CASSLAGQGNSPLHF.

J is TRBJ2-3 and V is TRBV11-3; 7 bases map to TRBD2. The CDR3 extends over 13 amino acids. Germline V gene sequence: CDR1 SGHNT, CDR2 YENEEA. After removal of 4 bases from V and 6 bases from J, the junction contained 4 bases not matched to a gene. The CDR3 bases are TGTGCCAGCAGCTCCAGCGGGATGGATACGCAGTATTTT. It codes for CASSSSGMDTQYF.

This chain links TRBV6-5 with TRBJ2-4; 8 bases align to TRBD2. Germline-derived CDR1 and CDR2 are MNHEY and SVGAGI. V gave up 4 bases and J gave up 5 bases; unmatched junction bases: 10. CDR3 size: 16 residues. CDR3 in amino acids: CASSSRQTGGENIQYF. CDR3 in DNA: TGTGCCAGCAGTTCCCGACAGACGGGGGGGGAAAACATTCAGTACTTC.

The chain recombines TRBV7-9 with TRBJ2-1, with D tentatively TRBD2 (5 bases). Per germline, CDR1 SEHNR and CDR2 FQNEAQ (reference sequence). This CDR3 contains 14 residues. V dropped 5 bases and J dropped 4 bases, with 12 bases sitting between them. The CDR3 bases are TGTGCCAGCAGCCCGCCAGGACTGTACAATGAGCAGTTCTTC. The encoded protein is CASSPPGLYNEQFF.